This TCR beta chain came from a study of cytomegalovirus exposure and HLA in healthy donors (dated by TCRdb to about 2017). As for the study more broadly: According to a later analysis, the 120 or so validation repertoires were produced on the same platform as the approximately 620 repertoires of the first cohort. The study was designed to test whether signatures of past pathogen exposure could be identified by cataloging public T cell receptors. In addition to the first cohort of 500 to 850 subjects, a separate validation cohort of about 120 different subjects was used. The study combined high-throughput TCR immunosequencing, statistical association of individual TCRs with disease status, and machine learning to predict cytomegalovirus infection status. Study-wide findings and limitations: Most TCR sequences were seen in very few donors, while some public TCRs were found in many individuals. It was suggested by the authors that the approach could potentially be generalized to other disease states and immunological phenotypes. Cytomegalovirus status was reported to be diagnosed by the classifier with high specificity and sensitivity in both the original and validation cohorts. In the study, around 150 TCR beta chains were listed as associated with cytomegalovirus. The validation cohort had no HLA typing available for a later analysis, so co-occurrence within that cohort was assessed over all 130 or so repertoires. Subsequent analysis determined that TCRs grouped into clusters in the first cohort also showed a tendency toward co-occurrence across the 90 to 150 validation repertoires, and approximately 94% of cluster scores exceeded 0. Three of the identified cytomegalovirus-associated TCR beta chains were confirmed in vitro to be specific for cytomegalovirus antigens.

At the junction V is shortened by 6 bases and J by 0 bases; bases outside the gene matches: 5. Reading from cysteine to phenylalanine, the CDR3 counts 15 amino acids. Kept here is only the CDR3 DNA, which spans 45 bases and is read in frame from base 1. As encoded in the germline V gene, CDR1 is MNHEY while CDR2 is SVGAGI. Donors formed part of the validation cohort, which comprised 95 to 150 subjects and was distinct from the first cohort of several hundred subjects. The protocol used for the library was the immunoSEQ multiplex PCR assay. The authors processed their data as follows. A statistical classification framework was developed to diagnose cytomegalovirus status using the catalog of TCR beta chain sequences. TCRdb provides this immuneACCESS table in a form limited to in-frame rearrangements. Some clones are lacking; in checked studies, under half of them reflect an unresolved V gene, and why the rest are absent is not known. The DNA was the basis for D and trimming; V, J and clone size are from that table. Recorded for this sample are some 110,000 clones; around 86% of them occurred a single time. The ten largest clones take up around 5.1% of the sample.

Remarks on this clone: There is no known antigen for this receptor. No base quality information exists; no much larger clone differs at one position.

The chain joins TRBV6-5 to TRBJ2-1, with TRBD1 matching 7 junction bases. This TCR was sampled from a man between 18 and 35 years old in good health and CMV-seronegative. Sequenced sample: PBMCs. The DNA is TGTGCCAGCAGCCAAGGGACAGCCTCCTACAATGAGCAGTTCTTC. It encodes CASSQGTASYNEQFF.